Below, 14 T cell receptor beta chains from the same sample are listed, as sequenced in a study of blood T cell repertoires in COVID-19 (dated by TCRdb to the early 2020s). The library came from the immunoSEQ multiplex PCR assay. This immuneACCESS table, as held by TCRdb, lists in-frame sequences with V and J called but not all clones. Of the missing ones, under half trace to an unresolved V gene in checked studies; the others have no known cause. The sample includes fewer than 250,000 clones, with about nine tenths observed a single time. Approximately 0.9% of the sample is held by the ten biggest clonotypes. The material sequenced was PBMCs or T cells enriched from blood (not recorded which). The receptors stem from a man aged 50 to 59 who had been exposed to COVID-19.

This sequence joins TRBV19 and TRBJ1-1; 11 positions match TRBD1. CDR3 length: 18 residues. Germline V gives CDR1 LNHDA, CDR2 SQIVND (reference sequence). V gave up 1 base and J gave up 4 bases; unmatched junction bases: 11. The CDR3 region has the DNA TGTGCCAGTAGTATAGCAGAATTACGGACAGGGGGCATCACTGAAGCTTTCTTT. As protein: CASSIAELRTGGITEAFF.

V gene TRBV28 combines with J gene TRBJ1-4; TRBD1 matches at 7 bases. The CDR3 covers 14 residues. Germline CDR1 and CDR2: MDHEN and SYDVKM. After removal of 3 bases from V and 6 bases from J, the junction contained 4 bases not matched to a gene. CDR3 in DNA: TGTGCCAGCAGTTTGGTGACAGGGCATGAAAAACTGTTTTTT. It codes for CASSLVTGHEKLFF.

The chain combines TRBV19 with TRBJ1-5, with TRBD1 matching over 11 bases. From germline, CDR1 is LNHDA and CDR2 SQIVND (reference sequence). The CDR3 extends over 15 amino acids. V shed 1 base, J shed 6 bases, and the junction held 2 bases outside the gene matches. The CDR3: CASSIVGQGAQPQHF. In DNA, the CDR3 is TGTGCCAGTAGTATAGTTGGACAGGGGGCTCAGCCCCAGCATTTT. Full variable domain (remainder filled in from reference TRBV19 and TRBJ1-5): DGGITQSPKYLFRKEGQNVTLSCEQNLNHDAMYWYRQDPGQGLRLIYYSQIVNDFQKGDIAEGYSVSREKKESFPLTVTSAQKNPTAFYLCASSIVGQGAQPQHFGDGTRLSIL.

V gene TRBV13 combines with J gene TRBJ1-3; 7 bases are a match to TRBD1. The V segment lost 3 bases and the J segment 8 bases; nucleotides outside the gene matches: 13. The germline V gene has CDR1 PRHDT and CDR2 FYEKMQ (reference sequence). The CDR3 has 16 amino acids. CDR3 in amino acids: CASSLRLQGSGDTIYF. CDR3 nucleotides: TGTGCCAGCAGCTTGAGACTACAGGGGTCTGGGGACACCATATATTTT.

The chain has TRBV28 and TRBJ1-2; maybe TRBD1 (5 bases). This CDR3 has 15 amino acids. Trimming took off 1 base at V and 0 bases at J, with 9 bases between the two ends. From germline, CDR1 is MDHEN and CDR2 SYDVKM. The CDR3 spells CASSLSPGSNYGYTF. Written as DNA, the CDR3 is TGTGCCAGCAGTTTATCCCCAGGGTCTAACTATGGCTACACCTTC.

The chain carries TRBV27 and TRBJ1-2, with unresolved D. CDR3 size: 14 residues. The germline CDR1 and CDR2 sequences are MNHEY and SMNVEV (reference sequence). Trimming left V 8 bases short and J 8 bases short, with 21 bases between. As DNA, the CDR3 is TGTGCCAGCTCCTACAACCGAGGGATACGAGGCTACACCTTC. Translation: CASSYNRGIRGYTF.

This chain uses TRBV5-6 with TRBJ2-1; 11 bases agree with TRBD1. The J segment lost 3 bases and the V segment lost 5 bases, leaving 10 bases of the junction unmatched. This CDR3 is built from 17 residues. Per the germline V gene, CDR1 is SGHDT and CDR2 is YYEEEE. The DNA for the CDR3 is TGTGCCAGCAGGCATACCCCCGGGACAGGGGGCTACAATGAGCAGTTCTTC. It yields the protein CASRHTPGTGGYNEQFF.

J is TRBJ1-1 and V is TRBV2; TRBD1 matches at 8 bases. Germline V gene data show CDR1 as SNHLY and CDR2 as FYNNEI. With V trimmed by 4 bases and J by 4 bases, 5 bases remained unmatched. The CDR3 runs 14 residues. The CDR3 loop is CASSVRGLGTEAFF. CDR3 bases: TGTGCCAGCAGTGTCAGGGGGCTCGGCACTGAAGCTTTCTTT.

This rearrangement joins TRBV28 to TRBJ2-7, with 11 bases that match TRBD2. This CDR3 has 16 amino acids. V trimming: 8 bases; J trimming: 3 bases; junction bases outside the gene matches: 12. Germline V lookup: CDR1 MDHEN, CDR2 SYDVKM. This CDR3 is CASRTAGTSGFYEQYV. CDR3 sequence (DNA): TGTGCCAGCCGAACCGCCGGGACTAGCGGATTCTACGAGCAGTACGTC.

CDR3: CASSDTDTEAFF. CDR3 coding DNA: TGTGCCAGCAGTGATACAGACACTGAAGCTTTCTTT. The V gene is TRBV2, the J gene TRBJ1-1; D is unclear. V was pared by 3 bases and J by 3 bases, with 5 bases between. Germline V gene sequence: CDR1 SNHLY, CDR2 FYNNEI. The CDR3 has 12 residues.

This clone was seen a handful of times. Different DNA sequences within this sample yield the same CDR3. The chain recombines TRBV28 with TRBJ1-1; D unclear. The germline gives CDR1 MDHEN, CDR2 SYDVKM. The CDR3 length is 13 residues. V lost 6 bases and J lost 0, with 8 bases in between. The CDR3 loop reads CASSRDMNTEAFF. CDR3 nucleotide sequence: TGTGCCAGCAGCCGCGACATGAACACTGAAGCTTTCTTT.

J is TRBJ2-5 and V is TRBV5-1; 8 bases line up with TRBD2. This CDR3 is 14 amino acids long. Germline CDR1 reads SGHRS; CDR2 reads YFSETQ. Trimming removed 3 bases from V and 5 bases from J; junction bases left unmatched: 6. This CDR3 is CASSSLTSAETQYF. CDR3 DNA sequence: TGCGCCAGCAGCTCCCTGACTAGCGCGGAGACCCAGTACTTC.

The chain couples TRBV9 to TRBJ2-1, with TRBD2 as a possible D gene (5 bases). V was trimmed by 4 bases and J by 10 bases, leaving 27 bases between them. CDR1 is SGDLS and CDR2 is YYNGEE in the germline V gene. The CDR3 consists of 17 residues. CDR3 sequence (DNA): TGTGCCAGCAGCTTCTCCACCGGACCAGCGTCGGGGTTAGAGCAGTTCTTC. Translated: CASSFSTGPASGLEQFF.

This chain joins TRBV5-1 and TRBJ2-1; TRBD1 is a possible D gene (5 bases). Germline V gives CDR1 SGHRS, CDR2 YFSETQ. The CDR3 has 12 residues. Deletions cut 4 bases from V and 6 bases from J, with 8 bases between. The CDR3 coding sequence is TGCGCCAGCAGCATTCAGGGCAATGAGCAGTTCTTC. Its translation: CASSIQGNEQFF.